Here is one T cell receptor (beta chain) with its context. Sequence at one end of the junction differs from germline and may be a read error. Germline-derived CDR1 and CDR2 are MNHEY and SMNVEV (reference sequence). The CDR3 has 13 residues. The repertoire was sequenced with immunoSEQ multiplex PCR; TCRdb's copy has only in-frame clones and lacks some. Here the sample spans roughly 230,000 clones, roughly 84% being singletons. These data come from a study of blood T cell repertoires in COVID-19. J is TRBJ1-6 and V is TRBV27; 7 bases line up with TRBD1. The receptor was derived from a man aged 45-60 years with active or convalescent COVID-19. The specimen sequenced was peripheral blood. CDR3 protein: CASSPQGDSPLHF. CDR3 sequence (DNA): TGTGCCAGCAGTCCGCAGGGGGATTCCCCCCTCCACTTT.